Below are 18 T cell receptor beta chains sequenced from a single sample in a study of CD4 T cell repertoires in COVID-19. Profiling relied on immunoSEQ multiplex PCR, and the TCRdb table lists in-frame clones only, not all of them. The repertoire holds about 22,000 clones, with around 86% as singletons. These memory T cells were uncultured and sequenced directly after ex vivo isolation. The specimen was central memory CD4+ T cells from blood, collected before the COVID-19 pandemic. The source is a human donor who had COVID-19.

The genes are TRBV7-5 and TRBJ1-5. TRBV7-5 is a recognized pseudogene. CDR3 length: 17 residues. CDR3 amino acids: CARRKRGSPYSNQPQHF. For the CDR3, the DNA is TGTGCCAGAAGGAAAAGAGGCAGCCCTTATAGCAATCAGCCCCAGCATTTT.

V usage is TRBV5-6 and J usage is TRBJ1-2, with 9 bases lining up with TRBD1. The length of the CDR3 is 15 residues. The germline V gene has CDR1 SGHDT and CDR2 YYEEEE. The V segment lost 3 bases and the J segment 2 bases; nucleotides outside the gene matches: 5. In DNA form, the CDR3 reads TGTGCCAGCAGCTCCTACAGGGGGCGCAACTATGGCTACACCTTC. Protein product: CASSSYRGRNYGYTF.

This clone came up a few times. The V gene is TRBV11-1, the J gene TRBJ2-5; 7 positions agree with TRBD1. V lost 4 bases and J lost 5; bases outside the gene matches: 10. The CDR3 consists of 15 residues. Germline values: CDR1 SGHAT, CDR2 FQDESV (reference sequence). The CDR3 reads CASSSRTTGKETQYF. CDR3 DNA: TGTGCCAGCAGCTCGAGAACGACAGGGAAGGAGACCCAGTACTTC.

The chain carries TRBV6-6 and TRBJ2-1; 9 nucleotides line up with TRBD2. V was clipped by 0 bases and J by 6 bases; unmatched bases: 6. The CDR3 is 16 residues long. Germline V CDR1 and CDR2: MNHNY, SVGAGI (reference sequence). DNA for the CDR3: TGTGCCAGCAGTTACTCGAATAGGCGGGAGGGCAATGAGCAGTTCTTC. It codes for CASSYSNRREGNEQFF.

This clone was seen only a few times. The chain links TRBV28 to TRBJ1-3, with D maybe TRBD1 (6 bases). CDR1 and CDR2 from the germline V gene are MDHEN and SYDVKM. The length of the CDR3 is 14 residues. V shed 3 bases and J shed 2 bases, with 8 bases lying between them. The CDR3 spells CASSFRGPGNTIYF. CDR3 DNA sequence: TGTGCCAGCAGTTTCAGGGGTCCTGGAAACACCATATATTTT.

The chain carries TRBV7-3 and TRBJ2-3; 10 bases are a match to TRBD2. The CDR3 spans 16 residues. Trimming at V came to 2 bases and at J to 5 bases, leaving 7 bases not matched to a gene. The germline gives CDR1 SGHTA, CDR2 FQGTGA. In DNA form, the CDR3 reads TGTGCCAGCAGCTTAGCGCCAGCGGGGGGGCAAGATACGCAGTATTTT. This sequence encodes CASSLAPAGGQDTQYF.

This sequence joins TRBV11-2 and TRBJ2-3, with 10 bases that match TRBD2. Germline-derived CDR1 and CDR2 are SGHAT and FQNNGV. CDR3 length equals 14 residues. The J segment lost 2 bases and the V segment lost 7 bases, leaving 3 bases of the junction unmatched. The CDR3 sequence: CASKGLAITDTQYF. In DNA, the CDR3 is TGTGCCAGCAAGGGACTAGCGATCACAGATACGCAGTATTTT.

The genes are TRBV2 and TRBJ2-1, with D perhaps TRBD2 (7 bases). This CDR3 is 15 amino acids long. The germline V and J ends were trimmed by 7 bases and 5 bases, with 18 bases remaining between them. CDR1 is SNHLY and CDR2 is FYNNEI in the germline V gene. CDR3 bases: TGTGCCAGCACCCCAGCCAGCGGGACAAACAATGAGCAGTTCTTC. Translation gives CASTPASGTNNEQFF.

The chain is built from TRBV5-1 and TRBJ1-1; D is unclear. In germline, CDR1 is SGHRS, CDR2 YFSETQ. With 2 bases removed from V and 11 bases from J, the gap between germline ends came to 19 bases. This CDR3 has 14 amino acids. The CDR3 reads CASSFDRGGRQAFF. The CDR3 region has the DNA TGCGCCAGCAGCTTCGATAGAGGAGGACGCCAGGCTTTCTTT.

V gene TRBV5-1 combines with J gene TRBJ2-5; 9 nucleotides agree with TRBD2. The CDR3 has 17 residues. From germline, CDR1 is SGHRS and CDR2 YFSETQ. J gave up 7 bases and V 2 bases, and 15 bases lay outside the gene matches. CDR3 protein: CASSFASSGVLVRTQYF. CDR3 nucleotides: TGCGCCAGCAGCTTTGCCTCTAGCGGGGTTTTGGTGCGGACCCAGTACTTC.

The V and J genes are TRBV10-1 and TRBJ2-7; 8 positions match TRBD1. V shed 5 bases, J shed 6 bases, and the junction held 3 bases outside the gene matches. CDR3 size: 12 residues. The germline V gene has CDR1 WNHNN and CDR2 SYGVQD (reference sequence). The CDR3 nucleotides are TGCGCCAGCAGTATGACAGGGGTCGAGCAGTACTTC. Protein sequence: CASSMTGVEQYF.

This chain links TRBV15 with TRBJ1-5; 7 nucleotides agree with TRBD1. Germline assignment: CDR1 LNHNV and CDR2 YYDKDF (reference sequence). J was trimmed by 6 bases and V by 3 bases; bases with no gene match: 17. The CDR3 length is 18 residues. In DNA form, the CDR3 reads TGTGCCACCAGCAGCCCAGGGGGGACATTTCAGAGGGTTCAGCCCCAGCATTTT. Residues: CATSSPGGTFQRVQPQHF.

This sequence joins TRBV10-2 and TRBJ1-5; possible D gene TRBD1, 6 bases. The CDR3 is 14 residues long. The V end lost 9 bases, the J end lost 2 bases, and 14 bases lay between the germline ends. The germline V gene encodes CDR1 WSHSY and CDR2 SAAADI. The CDR3 is CASRTGLGNQPQHF. CDR3 bases: TGCGCCAGTAGAACAGGGTTGGGCAATCAGCCCCAGCATTTT.

The chain combines TRBV14 with TRBJ2-3, with D tentatively TRBD2 (6 bases). Germline CDR1 SGHDN, CDR2 FVKESK. Trimming took 3 bases from V and 3 from J, leaving 10 bases between them. This CDR3 contains 14 residues. The CDR3: CASSHVGRTDTQYF. The DNA of the CDR3 is TGTGCCAGCAGCCACGTCGGGAGAACAGATACGCAGTATTTT.

The CDR3 spells CAISVNTGIQETQYF. The CDR3 DNA reads TGTGCCATCAGTGTGAACACAGGGATCCAAGAGACCCAGTACTTC. The chain joins TRBV10-3 to TRBJ2-5; the D gene is possibly TRBD1 (6 bases). The length of the CDR3 is 15 residues. The V end lost 4 bases, the J end lost 1 base, and 13 bases lay between the germline ends. Germline assignment: CDR1 ENHRY and CDR2 SYGVKD.

The chain is built from TRBV15 and TRBJ2-3, with unresolved D. The CDR3 spans 13 residues. Germline assignment: CDR1 LNHNV and CDR2 YYDKDF (reference sequence). The germline V and J ends were trimmed by 3 bases and 4 bases, with 8 bases remaining between them. The CDR3 DNA sequence: TGTGCCACCAGCAGGGCAAGATCAGATACGCAGTATTTT. Its protein product is CATSRARSDTQYF.

The CDR3 bases are TGTGCCAGCACCGTCCGAGGTAGTGGCTACACCTTC. Translated: CASTVRGSGYTF. The chain links TRBV5-4 to TRBJ1-2; D unclear. CDR1 SGHNT and CDR2 YYREEE come from the germline V gene (reference sequence). The CDR3 covers 12 residues. With 6 bases removed from V and 7 bases from J, the gap between germline ends came to 13 bases. Full variable domain (outside the CDR3, taken from reference TRBV5-4 and TRBJ1-2): ETGVTQSPTHLIKTRGQQVTLRCSSQSGHNTVSWYQQALGQGPQFIFQYYREEENGRGNFPPRFSGLQFPNYSSELNVNALELDDSALYLCASTVRGSGYTFGSGTRLTVV.

About this clone: At the DNA level, this CDR3 is encoded by other sequences in the same sample as well. The chain combines TRBV5-1 with TRBJ2-3, with D perhaps TRBD1 (5 bases). This CDR3 has 15 residues. The germline V gene has CDR1 SGHRS and CDR2 YFSETQ. V gave up 0 bases and J gave up 3 bases, with 11 bases separating them. The CDR3 nucleotides read TGCGCCAGCAGCTTGGAAGGCAGGGTGACAGATACGCAGTATTTT. This sequence encodes CASSLEGRVTDTQYF.